This T cell receptor (beta chain) derives from a study of OX40 agonist ivuxolimab in advanced cancers. Study overall: Patients were dosed intravenously with ivuxolimab at 0.01 to 10 mg/kg every 2 weeks.

This CDR3 has 15 residues. Germline-derived CDR1 and CDR2 are MNHNY and SVGAGI (reference sequence). Trimming took 6 bases from V and 1 from J, leaving 16 bases between them. Here immunoSEQ multiplex PCR was the method, and the copy in TCRdb shows in-frame clones only, minus some. The sample has tens of thousands of clones, around 90% seen once. The sequence came from an adult with an advanced solid tumor such as melanoma, head and neck, liver or kidney cancer. The source was CD4+ or CD8+ T cells sorted from blood, collected in a trial of the OX40 agonist ivuxolimab. The gene calls are TRBV6-6 and TRBJ2-7; perhaps TRBD1 as D (5 bases). The CDR3 is CASSRGREGSYEQYF. The CDR3 nucleotides read TGTGCCAGCAGCCGCGGCAGGGAAGGATCCTACGAGCAGTACTTC.